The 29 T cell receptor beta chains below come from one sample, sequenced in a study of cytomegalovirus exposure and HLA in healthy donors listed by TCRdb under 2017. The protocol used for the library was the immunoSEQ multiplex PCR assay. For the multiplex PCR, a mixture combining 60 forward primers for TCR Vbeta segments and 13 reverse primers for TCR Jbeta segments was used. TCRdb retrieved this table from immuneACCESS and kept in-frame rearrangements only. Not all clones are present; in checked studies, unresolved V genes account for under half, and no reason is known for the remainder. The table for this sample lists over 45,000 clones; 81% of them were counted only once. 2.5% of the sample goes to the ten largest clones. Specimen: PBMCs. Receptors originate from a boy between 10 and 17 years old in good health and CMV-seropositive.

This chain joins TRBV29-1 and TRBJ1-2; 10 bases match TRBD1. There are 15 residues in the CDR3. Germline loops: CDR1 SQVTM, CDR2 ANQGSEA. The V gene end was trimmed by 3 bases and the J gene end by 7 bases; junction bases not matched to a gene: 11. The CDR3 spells CSVEHRDRGLFGYTF. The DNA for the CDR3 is TGCAGCGTTGAGCACCGGGACAGGGGACTTTTTGGCTACACCTTC.

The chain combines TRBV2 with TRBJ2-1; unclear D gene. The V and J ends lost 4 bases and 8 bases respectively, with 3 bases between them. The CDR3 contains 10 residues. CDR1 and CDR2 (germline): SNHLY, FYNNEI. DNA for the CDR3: TGTGCCAGCAGTGCAGATGAGCAGTTCTTC. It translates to CASSADEQFF. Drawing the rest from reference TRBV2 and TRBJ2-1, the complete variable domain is EPEVTQTPSHQVTQMGQEVILRCVPISNHLYFYWYRQILGQKVEFLVSFYNNEISEKSEIFDDQFSVERPDGSNFTLKIRSTKLEDSAMYFCASSADEQFFGPGTRLTVL.

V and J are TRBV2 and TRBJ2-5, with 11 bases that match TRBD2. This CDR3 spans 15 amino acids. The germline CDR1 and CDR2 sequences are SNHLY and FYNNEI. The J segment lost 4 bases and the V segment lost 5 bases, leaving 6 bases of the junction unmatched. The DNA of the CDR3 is TGTGCCAGCAGTTACCTCGGGACTAGCGGAGAGACCCAGTACTTC. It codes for CASSYLGTSGETQYF.

CDR3 protein: CASSYKSSGSQETQYF. The CDR3 coding sequence is TGTGCCAGCAGTTACAAGTCTAGCGGGTCTCAAGAGACCCAGTACTTC. The V gene is TRBV6-5, the J gene TRBJ2-5; 8 bases are a match to TRBD2. The CDR3 sequence is 16 residues long. The trim removed 2 bases at V and 2 bases at J, leaving 7 bases unmatched. Germline V lookup: CDR1 MNHEY, CDR2 SVGAGI.

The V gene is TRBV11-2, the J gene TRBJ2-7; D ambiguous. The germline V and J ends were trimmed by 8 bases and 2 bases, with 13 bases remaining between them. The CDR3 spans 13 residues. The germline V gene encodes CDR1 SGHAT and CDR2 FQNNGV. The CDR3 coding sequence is TGTGCCAGCCAAAGCCCCCCCGCCTACGAGCAGTACTTC. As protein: CASQSPPAYEQYF. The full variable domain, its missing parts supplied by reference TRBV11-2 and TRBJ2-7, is EAGVAQSPRYKIIEKRQSVAFWCNPISGHATLYWYQQILGQGPKLLIQFQNNGVVDDSQLPKDRFSAERLKGVDSTLKIQPAKLEDSAVYLCASQSPPAYEQYFGPGTRLTVT.

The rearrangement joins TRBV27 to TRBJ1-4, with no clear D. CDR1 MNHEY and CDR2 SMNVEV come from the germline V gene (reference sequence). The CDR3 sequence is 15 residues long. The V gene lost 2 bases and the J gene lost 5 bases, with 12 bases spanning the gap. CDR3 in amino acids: CASSLHGRVNEKLFF. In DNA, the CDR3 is TGTGCCAGCAGTTTACACGGTCGGGTAAATGAAAAACTGTTTTTT.

CDR3 nucleotide sequence: TGCGCCAGCAGCTTCCCTAGCGGGGGAGAACCATACAATGAGCAGTTCTTC. As protein: CASSFPSGGEPYNEQFF. The V gene is TRBV5-1, the J gene TRBJ2-1; 10 nucleotides agree with TRBD2. V dropped 2 bases and J dropped 4; count of bases not matched to a gene: 9. Germline V CDR1 and CDR2: SGHRS, YFSETQ. The CDR3 is 17 amino acids.

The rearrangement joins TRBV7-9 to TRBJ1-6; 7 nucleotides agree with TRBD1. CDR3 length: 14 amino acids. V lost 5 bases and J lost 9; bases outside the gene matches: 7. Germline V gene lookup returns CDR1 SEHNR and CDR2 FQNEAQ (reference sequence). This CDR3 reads CASSLEGARSPLHF. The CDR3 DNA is TGTGCCAGCAGCCTAGAGGGGGCGCGTTCACCCCTCCACTTT.

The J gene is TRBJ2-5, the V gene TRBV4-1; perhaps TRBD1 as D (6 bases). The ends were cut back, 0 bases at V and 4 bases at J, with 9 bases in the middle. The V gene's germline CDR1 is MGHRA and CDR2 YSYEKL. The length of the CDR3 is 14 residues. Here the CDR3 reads CASSQDPGVETQYF. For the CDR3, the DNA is TGCGCCAGCAGCCAAGATCCAGGGGTAGAGACCCAGTACTTC.

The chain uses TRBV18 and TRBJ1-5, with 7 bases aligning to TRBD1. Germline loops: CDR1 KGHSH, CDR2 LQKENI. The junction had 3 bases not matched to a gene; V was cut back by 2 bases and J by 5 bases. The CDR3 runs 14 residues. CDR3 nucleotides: TGTGCCAGCTCACCATACGGGACAGATCAGCCCCAGCATTTT. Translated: CASSPYGTDQPQHF. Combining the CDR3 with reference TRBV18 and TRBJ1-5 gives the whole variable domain NAGVMQNPRHLVRRRGQEARLRCSPMKGHSHVYWYRQLPEEGLKFMVYLQKENIIDESGMPKERFSAEFPKEGPSILRIQQVVRGDSAAYFCASSPYGTDQPQHFGDGTRLSIL.

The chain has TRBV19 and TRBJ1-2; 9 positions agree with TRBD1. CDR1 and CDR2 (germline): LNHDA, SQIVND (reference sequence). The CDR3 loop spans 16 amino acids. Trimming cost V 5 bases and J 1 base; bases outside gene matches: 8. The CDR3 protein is CASSHRGPGNNYGYTF. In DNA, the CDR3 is TGTGCCAGTAGTCACAGGGGGCCGGGGAATAACTATGGCTACACCTTC.

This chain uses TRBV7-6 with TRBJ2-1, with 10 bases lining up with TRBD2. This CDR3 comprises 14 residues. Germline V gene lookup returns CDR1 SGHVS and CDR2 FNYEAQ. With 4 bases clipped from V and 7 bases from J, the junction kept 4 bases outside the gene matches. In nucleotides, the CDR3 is TGTGCCAGCAGCTCGGGACTAGCGCTGAATGAGCAGTTCTTC. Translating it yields CASSSGLALNEQFF.

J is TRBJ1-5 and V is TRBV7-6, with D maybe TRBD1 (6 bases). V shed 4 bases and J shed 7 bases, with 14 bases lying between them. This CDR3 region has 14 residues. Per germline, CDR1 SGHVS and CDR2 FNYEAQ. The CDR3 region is CASSSTRGNQPQHF. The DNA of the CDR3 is TGTGCCAGCAGCTCAACCAGGGGAAACCAGCCCCAGCATTTT.

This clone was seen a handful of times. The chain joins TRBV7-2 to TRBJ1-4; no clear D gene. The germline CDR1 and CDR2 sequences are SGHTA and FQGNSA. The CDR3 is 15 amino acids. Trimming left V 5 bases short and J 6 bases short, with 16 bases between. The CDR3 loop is CASSPSYHGYEKLFF. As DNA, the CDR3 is TGTGCCAGCAGCCCTTCCTACCACGGGTATGAAAAACTGTTTTTT.

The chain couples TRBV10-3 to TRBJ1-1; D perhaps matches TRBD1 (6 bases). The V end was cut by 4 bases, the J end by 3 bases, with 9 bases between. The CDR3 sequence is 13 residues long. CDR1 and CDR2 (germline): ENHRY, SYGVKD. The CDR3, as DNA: TGTGCCATCAGTGGGCCAGGGGACACTGAAGCTTTCTTT. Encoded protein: CAISGPGDTEAFF.

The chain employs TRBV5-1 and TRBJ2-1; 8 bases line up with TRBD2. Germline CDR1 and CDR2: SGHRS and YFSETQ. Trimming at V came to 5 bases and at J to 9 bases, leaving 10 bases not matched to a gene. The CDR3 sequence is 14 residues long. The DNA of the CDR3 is TGCGCCAGCAGAAGCAGCGGGGGATCGAGTGAGCAGTTCTTC. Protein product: CASRSSGGSSEQFF.

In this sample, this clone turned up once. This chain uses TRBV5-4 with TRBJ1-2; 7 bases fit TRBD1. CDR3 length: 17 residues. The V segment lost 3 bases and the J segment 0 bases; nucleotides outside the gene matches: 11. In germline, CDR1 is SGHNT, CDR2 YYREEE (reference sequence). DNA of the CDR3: TGTGCCAGCAGCTCATTAGGGGGCCTAAATACTAACTATGGCTACACCTTC. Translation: CASSSLGGLNTNYGYTF.

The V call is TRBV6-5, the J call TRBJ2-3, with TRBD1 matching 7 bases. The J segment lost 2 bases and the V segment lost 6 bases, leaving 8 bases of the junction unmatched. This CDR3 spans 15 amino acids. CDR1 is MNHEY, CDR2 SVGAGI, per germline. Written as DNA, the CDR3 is TGTGCCAGCAGAAAAGGGGGCTGGGACACAGATACGCAGTATTTT. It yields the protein CASRKGGWDTDTQYF.

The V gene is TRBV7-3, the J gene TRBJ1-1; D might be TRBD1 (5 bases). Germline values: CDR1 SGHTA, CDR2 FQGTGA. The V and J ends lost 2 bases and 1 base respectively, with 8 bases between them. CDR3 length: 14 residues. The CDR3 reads CASSLQGRNTEAFF. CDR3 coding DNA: TGTGCCAGCAGCTTACAGGGCAGGAACACTGAAGCTTTCTTT.

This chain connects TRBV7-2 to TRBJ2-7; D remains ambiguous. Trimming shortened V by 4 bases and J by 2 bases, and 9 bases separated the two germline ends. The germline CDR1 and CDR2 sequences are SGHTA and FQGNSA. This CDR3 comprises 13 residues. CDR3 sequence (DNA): TGTGCCAGCAGCTCGTCACGGGCCTACGAGCAGTACTTC. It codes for CASSSSRAYEQYF.

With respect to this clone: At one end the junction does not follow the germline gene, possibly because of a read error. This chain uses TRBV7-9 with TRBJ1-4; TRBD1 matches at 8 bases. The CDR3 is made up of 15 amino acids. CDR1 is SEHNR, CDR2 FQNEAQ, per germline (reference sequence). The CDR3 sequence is CSSSGPGQANEKLFF. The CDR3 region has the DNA TGTTCCAGCAGCGGGCCGGGACAGGCCAATGAAAAACTGTTTTTT.

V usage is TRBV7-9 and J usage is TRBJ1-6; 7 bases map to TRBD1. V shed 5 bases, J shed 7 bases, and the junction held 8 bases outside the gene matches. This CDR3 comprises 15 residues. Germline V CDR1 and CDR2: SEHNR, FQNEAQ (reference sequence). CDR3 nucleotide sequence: TGTGCCAGCAGCCCGGCGGGACAGCTAAATTCACCCCTCCACTTT. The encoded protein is CASSPAGQLNSPLHF.

The CDR3 sequence is CASSLNRGTGHDEQYF. For the CDR3, the DNA is TGTGCCAGCAGCCTTAATCGAGGGACAGGGCACGACGAGCAGTACTTC. The chain carries TRBV7-9 and TRBJ2-7; 9 bases line up with TRBD1. Germline V gives CDR1 SEHNR, CDR2 FQNEAQ (reference sequence). The ends lost 5 bases at V and 5 bases at J; junction bases unmatched: 13. The length of the CDR3 is 16 residues.

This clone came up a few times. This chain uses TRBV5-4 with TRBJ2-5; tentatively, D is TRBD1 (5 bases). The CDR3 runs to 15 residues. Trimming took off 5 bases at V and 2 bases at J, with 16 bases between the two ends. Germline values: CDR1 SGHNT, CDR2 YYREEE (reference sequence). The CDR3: CASSDPRTPQETQYF. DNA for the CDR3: TGTGCCAGCAGTGACCCTCGGACACCACAAGAGACCCAGTACTTC.

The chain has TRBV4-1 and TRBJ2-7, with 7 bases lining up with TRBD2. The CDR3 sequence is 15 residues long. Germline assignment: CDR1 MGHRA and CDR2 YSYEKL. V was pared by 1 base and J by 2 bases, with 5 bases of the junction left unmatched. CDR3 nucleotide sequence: TGCGCCAGCAGCCAAGGCAAGCGGGATCCCTACGAGCAGTACTTC. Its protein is CASSQGKRDPYEQYF.

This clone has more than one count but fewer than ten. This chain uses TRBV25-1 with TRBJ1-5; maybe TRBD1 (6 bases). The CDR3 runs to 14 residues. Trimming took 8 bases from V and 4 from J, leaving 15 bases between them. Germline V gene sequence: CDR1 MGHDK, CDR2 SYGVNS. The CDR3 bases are TGTGCCAGCCAACAAGTAGGGGGAAATCAGCCCCAGCATTTT. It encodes CASQQVGGNQPQHF.

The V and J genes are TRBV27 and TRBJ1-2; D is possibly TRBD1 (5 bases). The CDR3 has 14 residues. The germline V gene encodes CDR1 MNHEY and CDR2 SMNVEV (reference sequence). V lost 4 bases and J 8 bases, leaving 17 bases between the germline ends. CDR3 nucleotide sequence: TGTGCCAGCAGTTATGGTGAAGGGGCTTCAGGCTACACCTTC. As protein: CASSYGEGASGYTF.

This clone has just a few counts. Written as DNA, the CDR3 is TGCAGTGCTTCAGAATATGGCTACACCTTC. Its translation: CSASEYGYTF. The chain carries TRBV20-1 and TRBJ1-2; D gene uncertain. Germline loops: CDR1 DFQATT, CDR2 SNEGSKA (reference sequence). V lost 5 bases, J lost 5 bases, and 6 bases lay in between. This CDR3 comprises 10 residues.

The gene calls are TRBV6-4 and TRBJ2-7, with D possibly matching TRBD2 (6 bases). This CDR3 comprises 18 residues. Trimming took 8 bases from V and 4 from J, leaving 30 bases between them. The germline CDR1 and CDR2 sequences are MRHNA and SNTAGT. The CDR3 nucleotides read TGTGCCAGCGCTACCCACCCCAGCGCGGGTAAGGGGACTTACGAGCAGTACTTC. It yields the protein CASATHPSAGKGTYEQYF.